The 15 T cell receptor beta chains given below trace back to one sample, sequenced in a study of shared clonotypes between healthy human individuals. Clones were sequenced by immunoSEQ multiplex PCR, and TCRdb holds only the in-frame ones, with some missing. Here the sample spans over 2 million clones, 95% being singletons. Sequencing input: naive CD4+ T cells sorted from blood. As for subset: CD45RA+ positively selected. The origin of the receptors is a man aged 18 to 30 in good health.

CDR3 region: CASSLEPGGLTPQVSDTQYF. CDR3 DNA sequence: TGTGCCAGCAGCTTAGAGCCGGGGGGGCTAACGCCCCAGGTTAGTGATACGCAGTATTTT. The J gene is TRBJ2-3, the V gene TRBV11-2; TRBD2 matches 8 bases. Unmatched junction bases numbered 20, after V lost 0 bases and J lost 6 bases. Germline V gene data show CDR1 as SGHAT and CDR2 as FQNNGV. The CDR3 spans 20 residues.

V is TRBV30 and J is TRBJ1-1; D is undetermined. V was cut by 4 bases and J by 0 bases, with 9 bases left in between. CDR1 GTSNPN and CDR2 SVGIG come from the germline V gene (reference sequence). This CDR3 has 13 residues. This CDR3 is CAWKRYMNTEAFF. Written as DNA, the CDR3 is TGTGCCTGGAAGCGATACATGAACACTGAAGCTTTCTTT. Full variable domain (outside the CDR3, taken from reference TRBV30 and TRBJ1-1): SQTIHQWPATLVQPVGSPLSLECTVEGTSNPNLYWYRQAAGRGLQLLFYSVGIGQISSEVPQNLSASRPQDRQFILSSKKLLLSDSGFYLCAWKRYMNTEAFFGQGTRLTVV.

V and J are TRBV6-5 and TRBJ2-7; the D gene could be TRBD1 or TRBD2 (6 bases each). The germline V gene encodes CDR1 MNHEY and CDR2 SVGAGI. The CDR3 runs to 16 residues. V was shortened by 2 bases and J by 4 bases, with 18 bases between the two germline ends. The CDR3 is CASSYGGGGAGYEQYF. Written as DNA, the CDR3 is TGTGCCAGCAGTTACGGAGGAGGGGGAGCTGGGTACGAGCAGTACTTC.

V usage is TRBV9 and J usage is TRBJ2-7; tentative D call: TRBD1 (5 bases). Germline lookup yields CDR1 SGDLS and CDR2 YYNGEE. This CDR3 region has 14 residues. V was cut by 4 bases and J by 2 bases, with 13 bases left in between. The CDR3 here is CASSLGHDAYEQYF. CDR3 DNA: TGTGCCAGCAGCCTAGGACACGATGCCTACGAGCAGTACTTC.

This rearrangement joins TRBV9 to TRBJ2-1; 9 nucleotides align to TRBD2. Germline V gives CDR1 SGDLS, CDR2 YYNGEE. This CDR3 spans 17 amino acids. The trim removed 0 bases at V and 2 bases at J, leaving 6 bases unmatched. CDR3 bases: TGTGCCAGCAGCGTAGGAGTCGCGGGAGGGCCCTACAATGAGCAGTTCTTC. Residues: CASSVGVAGGPYNEQFF.

This clone was seen a single time. The chain has TRBV7-2 and TRBJ2-3, with a tentative D call TRBD1 (5 bases). The V and J ends lost 2 bases and 4 bases respectively, with 10 bases between them. The CDR3 spans 14 residues. Germline CDR1 SGHTA, CDR2 FQGNSA. CDR3 nucleotide sequence: TGTGCCAGCAGCTTATCACAGGCTGCAGATACGCAGTATTTT. As protein: CASSLSQAADTQYF.

The chain recombines TRBV10-3 with TRBJ2-5; TRBD2 matches 7 bases. The germline gives CDR1 ENHRY, CDR2 SYGVKD. This CDR3 has 13 amino acids. V trimming: 9 bases; J trimming: 5 bases; junction bases outside the gene matches: 9. The CDR3, as DNA: TGTGCCATTAACAGCGGGGCGGGGGAGACCCAGTACTTC. Translation: CAINSGAGETQYF.

V and J are TRBV30 and TRBJ2-1; D is undetermined. V lost 0 bases, J lost 7 bases, and 7 bases lay in between. CDR1 GTSNPN and CDR2 SVGIG come from the germline V gene (reference sequence). There are 12 residues in the CDR3. CDR3: CAWSVYSNEQFF. The CDR3, as DNA: TGTGCCTGGAGTGTATATTCGAATGAGCAGTTCTTC.

The J gene is TRBJ1-2, the V gene TRBV27; D call uncertain. The germline V and J ends were trimmed by 0 bases and 7 bases, with 12 bases remaining between them. Per germline, CDR1 MNHEY and CDR2 SMNVEV (reference sequence). This CDR3 region has 14 residues. The CDR3 sequence is CASSLSGDWGGYTF. CDR3 nucleotides: TGTGCCAGCAGTTTATCGGGAGACTGGGGTGGCTACACCTTC.

The chain combines TRBV10-3 with TRBJ2-7; D could derive from TRBD1 or TRBD2 (5 bases each). The length of the CDR3 is 12 residues. Trimming stripped 11 bases from V and 2 bases from J, with 13 bases between. Germline lookup yields CDR1 ENHRY and CDR2 SYGVKD. The CDR3 loop is CAHGTVTYEQYF. The CDR3 nucleotides are TGTGCCCATGGGACCGTGACCTACGAGCAGTACTTC.

In this sample, this clone turned up once. J is TRBJ2-1 and V is TRBV7-9, with a tentative D call TRBD2 (6 bases). The CDR3 length is 14 residues. Germline V gene data show CDR1 as SEHNR and CDR2 as FQNEAQ (reference sequence). The germline V and J ends were trimmed by 6 bases and 6 bases, with 15 bases remaining between them. CDR3 amino acids: CASSSSDWSNEQFF. The CDR3 DNA reads as TGTGCCAGCAGTTCTAGCGATTGGTCCAATGAGCAGTTCTTC.

The CDR3 DNA sequence: TGTGCCAGCAGTCCAGGGGGAACTCAGCCCCAGCATTTT. This gives the protein CASSPGGTQPQHF. The chain employs TRBV2 and TRBJ1-5; 7 bases fit TRBD1. Trimming at V came to 5 bases and at J to 6 bases, leaving 4 bases not matched to a gene. Germline CDR1 reads SNHLY; CDR2 reads FYNNEI. This CDR3 contains 13 residues.

CDR3 in amino acids: CASRRTPSTNEKLFF. The CDR3 DNA reads TGCGCCAGCAGACGGACACCTTCAACTAATGAAAAACTGTTTTTT. The chain couples TRBV5-1 to TRBJ1-4; TRBD1 might be the D (5 bases). V gave up 5 bases and J gave up 0 bases, with 11 bases separating them. From germline, CDR1 is SGHRS and CDR2 YFSETQ. The CDR3 is made up of 15 amino acids.

This sequence joins TRBV28 and TRBJ2-7; 7 bases are shared with TRBD1. The J segment lost 0 bases and the V segment lost 6 bases, leaving 8 bases of the junction unmatched. This CDR3 region has 15 residues. The germline V gene has CDR1 MDHEN and CDR2 SYDVKM. The CDR3 DNA reads TGTGCCAGCAGCCAAGACAGGGCGAGCTCCTACGAGCAGTACTTC. Its translation: CASSQDRASSYEQYF.

The rearrangement links TRBV10-3 to TRBJ1-1; D is unresolved. Germline V gives CDR1 ENHRY, CDR2 SYGVKD. The ends were cut back, 3 bases at V and 3 bases at J, with 5 bases in the middle. The CDR3 consists of 12 residues. In nucleotides, the CDR3 is TGTGCCATCAGTGACAGCTACACTGAAGCTTTCTTT. Translated, it gives CAISDSYTEAFF.